One and the same sample provided the 5 T cell receptor beta chains below, sequenced in a study of CD8 T cells in ankylosing spondylitis. General study points: Seemingly characteristic of ankylosing spondylitis blood was a TCR beta motif consisting of fewer than 10 highly homologous variants.

TCRdb re-derived calls from the 5' RACE reads in MiXCR, one entry per CDR3 protein. Found here are fewer than 750,000 distinct CDR3 sequences, about 20% of them singletons; the top ten hold about 19%. Which antigens these TCRs recognize remains unknown. Material: blood, either unsorted or a sorted T cell fraction (not recorded which). Receptors originate from a male donor with ankylosing spondylitis.

This clonotype was seen more than once but under ten times. The rearrangement links TRBV27 to TRBJ1-5; D not certain. Trimming took off 0 bases at V and 4 bases at J, with 10 bases between the two ends. The CDR3 length is 15 residues. Germline CDR1 reads MNHEY; CDR2 reads SMNVEV (reference sequence). The CDR3 nucleotides are TGTGCCAGCAGTTTATCCTTATCGGGGAATCAGCCCCAGCATTTT. Protein product: CASSLSLSGNQPQHF.

This clonotype was detected a few times. The chain uses TRBV11-2 and TRBJ1-4; TRBD1 matches at 12 bases. CDR3 length: 18 residues. CDR1 and CDR2 from the germline V gene are SGHAT and FQNNGV. V trimming: 5 bases; J trimming: 8 bases; junction bases outside the gene matches: 15. CDR3 in amino acids: CASSGTGTGGLRPEKLFF. The CDR3 region has the DNA TGTGCCAGCAGCGGTACCGGGACAGGGGGCCTTAGACCCGAAAAACTGTTTTTT. Together with reference TRBV11-2 and TRBJ1-4, the CDR3 gives the full variable domain: EAGVAQSPRYKIIEKRQSVAFWCNPISGHATLYWYQQILGQGPKLLIQFQNNGVVDDSQLPKDRFSAERLKGVDSTLKIQPAKLEDSAVYLCASSGTGTGGLRPEKLFFGSGTQLSVL.

The CDR3 nucleotides are TGTGCCAGCAGGAAGGGAGCGGGAGTTGTCGGGGAGCTGTTTTTT. It encodes CASRKGAGVVGELFF. The chain is built from TRBV7-2 and TRBJ2-2, with 8 bases aligning to TRBD2. V lost 6 bases and J lost 7; bases outside the gene matches: 10. The CDR3 runs 15 residues. CDR1 and CDR2 from the germline V gene are SGHTA and FQGNSA.

This clonotype was seen a handful of times. The rearrangement links TRBV15 to TRBJ2-5; possible D gene TRBD1, 6 bases. Trimming took 0 bases from V and 5 from J, leaving 25 bases between them. This CDR3 contains 19 residues. CDR1 and CDR2 (germline): LNHNV, YYDKDF (reference sequence). The CDR3 DNA is TGTGCCACCAGCAGAGATAGGGGGATGCCGCACCGCCTTTGGGAGACCCAGTACTTC. Translating gives CATSRDRGMPHRLWETQYF.

A few counts support this clonotype. One junction end disagrees with the germline gene, perhaps due to a read error. The rearrangement uses TRBV12-3 or TRBV12-4 and TRBJ2-5, with TRBD2 identical over 9 bases. This CDR3 has 11 amino acids. The CDR3 here is CVSGGMGTQYF. The CDR3 DNA is TGTGTCAGCGGGGGGATGGGGACCCAGTACTTC.